This T cell receptor beta chain came from a study of siplizumab effects on memory and regulatory T cells. Germline V CDR1 and CDR2: SGHTA, FQGNSA. The CDR3 is made up of 19 amino acids. V was clipped by 5 bases and J by 5 bases; unmatched bases: 18. Using immunoSEQ multiplex PCR, the repertoire was profiled, and TCRdb retains in-frame clones only, with some absent. The table lists around 83,000 clones, approximately 90% of them singletons. This rearrangement joins TRBV7-2 to TRBJ2-1; the match to TRBD2 covers 10 bases. The TCR was taken from a human donor in good health. What was sequenced was CD4+ T cells sorted from blood. CDR3 DNA sequence: TGTGCCAGCAGCCCCAGATTTCGACTAGCGGGTGCCCCTCACAATGAGCAGTTCTTC. Translated, it gives CASSPRFRLAGAPHNEQFF. Using reference TRBV7-2 and TRBJ2-1 for the parts outside the CDR3, the full variable domain is GAGVSQSPSNKVTEKGKDVELRCDPISGHTALYWYRQSLGQGLEFLIYFQGNSAPDKSGLPSDRFSAERTGGSVSTLTIQRTQQEDSAVYLCASSPRFRLAGAPHNEQFFGPGTRLTVL.